In this sample, the clone carrying this T cell receptor beta chain turned up a few times. These data are taken from a study of blood T cells in healthy people across ages. On the study more broadly: About one barcoded TCR beta cDNA was captured per two T cells.

Germline CDR1 reads SGHRS; CDR2 reads YFSETQ. V was trimmed by 2 bases and J by 3 bases, leaving 9 bases between them. This CDR3 has 14 amino acids. Next came a second PCR, run for about 6 to 12 cycles, which used a sample-barcoded 5' primer along with a J-beta primer mix. Using its own MiXCR run on the 5' RACE reads, TCRdb lists one record per CDR3 protein. The data show approximately 1.5 million distinct CDR3 sequences, approximately 39% seen once. Each donor had approximately 10 milliliters of peripheral blood drawn. The TCR sequence derives from a woman between 18 and 29 years old in good health. Sequencing input: blood. The chain recombines TRBV5-1 with TRBJ2-1, with D possibly matching TRBD1 (5 bases). This chain's CDR3 is CASSFDSYYNEQFF. The CDR3 DNA follows: TGCGCCAGCAGCTTTGACAGCTACTACAATGAGCAGTTCTTC.